This TCR beta chain was sequenced for a study of T cell responses to AZD1222 COVID-19 vaccine. Whole-study results and caveats: An increase in Spike-specific TCR breadth and depth was observed after two AZD1222 doses.

Profiling relied on immunoSEQ multiplex PCR, and the TCRdb table lists in-frame clones only, not all of them. The sample comprises 80,000 to 95,000 clones, 75% to 90% of which are singletons, and roughly 5.6% rests with the top ten. Germline V gene sequence: CDR1 SGHVS, CDR2 FQNEAQ. The CDR3 has 15 residues. Trimming cost V 3 bases and J 4 bases, with 15 bases left between them. As to this clone: No antigen is known for it.

The V call is TRBV7-8, the J call TRBJ1-2; a weak D match, TRBD1 (6 bases). The TCR sequence derives from an adult in good health. The material sequenced was peripheral blood, taken on day 0 of AZD1222 vaccination. The CDR3 loop reads CASSFGHKQGYGYTF. CDR3 DNA sequence: TGTGCCAGCAGCTTTGGGCACAAACAGGGCTATGGCTACACCTTC.